This record concerns one TCR beta chain sequence. These data belong to a study of T cell responses to AZD1222 COVID-19 vaccine. Clones were read by immunoSEQ multiplex PCR, and TCRdb kept only the in-frame ones, dropping some. The table has tens of thousands of clones, 90% to 95% seen once; the top ten hold roughly 5.2%. The V gene's germline CDR1 is LGHNA and CDR2 YSLEER. CDR3 length: 13 amino acids. With 3 bases removed from V and 4 bases from J, the gap between germline ends came to 7 bases. The V gene is TRBV4-3, the J gene TRBJ2-1; no definite D call. The TCR originated in an adult in good health. This sample comprised peripheral blood, obtained on day 0 of AZD1222 vaccination. DNA for the CDR3: TGCGCCAGCAGCCAGAGACAATACAATGAGCAGTTCTTC. It codes for CASSQRQYNEQFF.